Following are 26 T cell receptor beta chains from one sample sequenced in a study of blood T cell repertoires in COVID-19. Data came from immunoSEQ multiplex PCR; TCRdb stores just in-frame clones and leaves some out. The sample shows under 250,000 clones, more than 70% of them seen only once. The specimen was peripheral blood. These receptors all come from a human donor in a cohort sampled during active COVID-19.

This clone was seen ten or more times. The chain combines TRBV2 with TRBJ2-7, with unresolved D. Germline V gene lookup returns CDR1 SNHLY and CDR2 FYNNEI. There are 11 residues in the CDR3. V was pared by 3 bases and J by 2 bases, with 2 bases between. The CDR3 nucleotides are TGTGCCAGCAGTGATACCTACGAGCAGTACTTC. Translation gives CASSDTYEQYF.

The rearrangement joins TRBV6-5 to TRBJ1-1, with D possibly TRBD1 on 5 matching bases. This CDR3 contains 15 residues. V lost 6 bases, J lost 6 bases, and 20 bases lay in between. Germline CDR1 MNHEY, CDR2 SVGAGI. In DNA, the CDR3 is TGTGCCAGCAGCCATAGGACGGGGGGGAGGGCTGAAGCTTTCTTT. This gives the protein CASSHRTGGRAEAFF.

The V and J genes are TRBV6-5 and TRBJ2-1; TRBD1 matches at 7 bases. V gave up 6 bases and J gave up 9 bases; unmatched junction bases: 8. In germline, CDR1 is MNHEY, CDR2 SVGAGI. This CDR3 is built from 13 residues. The CDR3 spells CASSNSAGGEQFF. In nucleotides, the CDR3 is TGTGCCAGCAGCAACTCCGCAGGGGGTGAGCAGTTCTTC.

The rearrangement links TRBV11-3 to TRBJ1-1; D remains unclear. Per the germline V gene, CDR1 is SGHNT and CDR2 is YENEEA. The CDR3 consists of 12 residues. The V and J ends lost 0 bases and 8 bases respectively, with 7 bases between them. DNA for the CDR3: TGTGCCAGCAGCTTAGATTTCAAAGAAGCTTTCTTT. Amino acids: CASSLDFKEAFF.

The chain has TRBV9 and TRBJ2-2; D possibly corresponds to TRBD2 (7 bases). The CDR3 sequence is 15 residues long. V shed 1 base and J shed 2 bases, with 9 bases lying between them. Germline assignment: CDR1 SGDLS and CDR2 YYNGEE. The CDR3 DNA reads TGTGCCAGCAGCGTAAGGGGGGGAAACACCGGGGAGCTGTTTTTT. It translates to CASSVRGGNTGELFF.

In its sample, this clone was seen a few times. V usage is TRBV10-2 and J usage is TRBJ1-6; 12 bases agree with TRBD1. Losses at the gene ends were 6 bases for V and 10 bases for J; bases not matched to a gene: 10. The length of the CDR3 is 16 residues. CDR1 is WSHSY, CDR2 SAAADI, per germline. CDR3 nucleotides: TGCGCCAGCAGAGGGGGGGGACAGGGGGCCGGATCACCCCTCCACTTT. It is translated as CASRGGGQGAGSPLHF.

This rearrangement joins TRBV11-3 to TRBJ2-2; D is possibly TRBD1 (6 bases). With 5 bases removed from V and 4 bases from J, the gap between germline ends came to 14 bases. In germline, CDR1 is SGHNT, CDR2 YENEEA. This CDR3 region has 15 residues. CDR3 amino acids: CASSHRQDVTGELFF. The DNA of the CDR3 is TGTGCCAGCAGCCACCGACAGGATGTCACCGGGGAGCTGTTTTTT.

The V and J genes are TRBV6-4 and TRBJ2-1; tentative D call: TRBD2 (6 bases). The V gene lost 11 bases and the J gene lost 4 bases, with 18 bases spanning the gap. The CDR3 is 14 residues long. Germline-derived CDR1 and CDR2 are MRHNA and SNTAGT. The CDR3 loop is CARRGGVKYNEQFF. For the CDR3, the DNA is TGTGCCCGACGGGGCGGGGTCAAATACAATGAGCAGTTCTTC.

The J gene is TRBJ2-5, the V gene TRBV5-1; the match to TRBD1 covers 10 bases. This CDR3 contains 14 residues. The J segment lost 2 bases and the V segment lost 6 bases, leaving 4 bases of the junction unmatched. Germline V gene data show CDR1 as SGHRS and CDR2 as YFSETQ. CDR3 loop: CASKQDRGQETQYF. The DNA for the CDR3 is TGCGCCAGCAAGCAGGACAGGGGGCAAGAGACCCAGTACTTC.

This clone was counted once. The V gene is TRBV7-2, the J gene TRBJ2-7; TRBD2 matches at 15 bases. V was clipped by 5 bases and J by 6 bases; unmatched bases: 5. This CDR3 region has 15 residues. Germline CDR1 SGHTA, CDR2 FQGNSA. The CDR3 loop is CASSRQGLAGGEQYF. The CDR3 DNA sequence: TGTGCCAGCAGCCGTCAGGGACTAGCGGGAGGCGAGCAGTACTTC.

The J gene is TRBJ1-2, the V gene TRBV4-2; 9 bases agree with TRBD1. CDR1 is LGHNA, CDR2 YNFKEQ, per germline. The CDR3 spans 13 residues. V shed 4 bases and J 8 bases; nucleotides not matched to a gene: 5. The DNA of the CDR3 is TGTGCCAGCAGCCCCCGACAGGGGGGCGGCTACACCTTC. It encodes CASSPRQGGGYTF.

This rearrangement joins TRBV29-1 to TRBJ2-1; 9 nucleotides match TRBD2. V lost 0 bases and J lost 0; bases outside the gene matches: 3. Per the germline V gene, CDR1 is SQVTM and CDR2 is ANQGSEA. There are 16 residues in the CDR3. Written as DNA, the CDR3 is TGCAGCGTTGAAGAGCAGCGGGAGGCCTCCTACAATGAGCAGTTCTTC. It codes for CSVEEQREASYNEQFF.

This rearrangement joins TRBV9 to TRBJ2-7, with 9 bases matching TRBD1. The V and J ends lost 0 bases and 2 bases, in that order; junction bases with no gene match: 9. The CDR3 loop spans 17 amino acids. Per germline, CDR1 SGDLS and CDR2 YYNGEE. The CDR3 DNA reads as TGTGCCAGCAGCGTAGCTTGGGGACAGGGCGCTACCTACGAGCAGTACTTC. Amino acid sequence: CASSVAWGQGATYEQYF.

The chain carries TRBV5-5 and TRBJ1-2, with D tentatively TRBD1 (5 bases). This CDR3 is 16 amino acids long. V gave up 4 bases and J gave up 5 bases, with 21 bases separating them. CDR1 is SGHKS and CDR2 is YYEKEE in the germline V gene (reference sequence). CDR3 protein: CASSHDAGTAEYGYTF. As DNA, the CDR3 is TGTGCCAGCAGCCACGACGCGGGGACGGCAGAATATGGCTACACCTTC.

In this sample, this clone turned up once. The J gene is TRBJ1-3, the V gene TRBV15; D not certain. Germline CDR1 is LNHNV and CDR2 is YYDKDF (reference sequence). The CDR3 has 14 amino acids. Trimming stripped 3 bases from V and 4 bases from J, with 10 bases between. This CDR3 is CATSSPGQGNTIYF. Written as DNA, the CDR3 is TGTGCCACCAGCAGCCCAGGCCAGGGAAACACCATATATTTT.

The genes are TRBV6-5 and TRBJ2-7; 7 bases agree with TRBD2. J lost 1 base, V lost 2 bases, and 5 bases had no gene match. The CDR3 has 15 amino acids. Germline assignment: CDR1 MNHEY and CDR2 SVGAGI. CDR3 protein: CASSYRGAGSYEQYF. In nucleotides, the CDR3 is TGTGCCAGCAGTTACCGTGGAGCGGGATCCTACGAGCAGTACTTC.

The chain links TRBV19 to TRBJ1-5; D not certain. The V end lost 5 bases, the J end lost 4 bases, and 15 bases lay between the germline ends. Germline CDR1 and CDR2: LNHDA and SQIVND (reference sequence). CDR3 size: 15 residues. The CDR3 is CASSSLDWGNQPQHF. DNA for the CDR3: TGTGCCAGTAGTTCCCTGGACTGGGGAAATCAGCCCCAGCATTTT.

The rearrangement uses TRBV27 and TRBJ1-5, with D perhaps TRBD1 (6 bases). Trimming took 3 bases from V and 0 from J, leaving 12 bases between them. This CDR3 is built from 16 residues. Germline lookup yields CDR1 MNHEY and CDR2 SMNVEV (reference sequence). The CDR3 sequence: CASSLMAGASNQPQHF. For the CDR3, the DNA is TGTGCCAGCAGTTTGATGGCAGGGGCTAGCAATCAGCCCCAGCATTTT.

V and J are TRBV5-1 and TRBJ2-1, with 15 positions matching TRBD2. CDR1 SGHRS and CDR2 YFSETQ come from the germline V gene. The CDR3 loop spans 15 amino acids. V shed 4 bases and J 8 bases; nucleotides not matched to a gene: 4. The CDR3 region is CASSSGLAGGDEQFF. CDR3 DNA: TGCGCCAGCAGCAGTGGACTAGCGGGAGGGGATGAGCAGTTCTTC.

V and J are TRBV19 and TRBJ2-1; perhaps TRBD1 as D (6 bases). CDR1 and CDR2 from the germline V gene are LNHDA and SQIVND (reference sequence). V was shortened by 7 bases and J by 3 bases, with 13 bases between the two germline ends. There are 14 residues in the CDR3. The CDR3 here is CASTPADSYNEQFF. The CDR3 DNA follows: TGTGCCAGTACCCCCGCGGACAGCTACAATGAGCAGTTCTTC.

The chain joins TRBV11-3 to TRBJ2-7; D is uncertain. The CDR3 covers 12 residues. Between the trimmed V and J ends, which lost 3 bases and 4 bases, there was a span of 7 bases. CDR1 is SGHNT and CDR2 is YENEEA in the germline V gene. CDR3 sequence reads: CASSFSKYEQYF. The CDR3 bases are TGTGCCAGCAGCTTTTCTAAATACGAGCAGTACTTC.

This sequence joins TRBV20-1 and TRBJ2-7; the D gene is possibly TRBD1 (5 bases). The CDR3 runs 11 residues. Germline CDR1 DFQATT, CDR2 SNEGSKA (reference sequence). With 3 bases removed from V and 6 bases from J, the gap between germline ends came to 9 bases. The CDR3 bases are TGCAGTGCTAGTGATCAGGGCGAGCAGTACTTC. It codes for CSASDQGEQYF.

The chain recombines TRBV12-5 with TRBJ2-1; 12 bases match TRBD2. Germline-derived CDR1 and CDR2 are LGHNT and FRNRAP. The ends lost 6 bases at V and 1 base at J; junction bases unmatched: 1. CDR3 length equals 15 residues. The CDR3 DNA reads TGTGCTAGTGGGGGACTAGCGGGTTCCTACAATGAGCAGTTCTTC. Its protein product is CASGGLAGSYNEQFF.

This clone was detected once. The gene calls are TRBV14 and TRBJ1-3; D gene ambiguous. Trimming cost V 5 bases and J 3 bases, with 11 bases left between them. The CDR3 is 14 amino acids. Germline V gives CDR1 SGHDN, CDR2 FVKESK. The CDR3 DNA follows: TGTGCCAGCAGCGCGGAGGTCCGTGGAAACACCATATATTTT. Its protein product is CASSAEVRGNTIYF.

V and J are TRBV5-1 and TRBJ2-7; 8 bases line up with TRBD1. V lost 3 bases and J lost 0; bases outside the gene matches: 11. The V gene's germline CDR1 is SGHRS and CDR2 YFSETQ. CDR3 length: 17 amino acids. The CDR3 DNA reads as TGCGCCAGCAGCTACTTATTCGGGACAGGCGACTCCTACGAGCAGTACTTC. This translates into CASSYLFGTGDSYEQYF.

This clone was observed at least ten times. This CDR3 reads CASKQGFGTEAFF. The CDR3 nucleotides are TGTGCCAGCAAGCAGGGGTTCGGCACTGAAGCTTTCTTT. V usage is TRBV28 and J usage is TRBJ1-1; tentatively, D is TRBD1 (6 bases). The CDR3 consists of 13 residues. Trimming took off 7 bases at V and 4 bases at J, with 13 bases between the two ends. CDR1 is MDHEN and CDR2 is SYDVKM in the germline V gene. Full variable domain (remainder filled in from reference TRBV28 and TRBJ1-1): DVKVTQSSRYLVKRTGEKVFLECVQDMDHENMFWYRQDPGLGLRLIYFSYDVKMKEKGDIPEGYSVSREKKERFSLILESASTNQTSMYLCASKQGFGTEAFFGQGTRLTVV.